This TCR beta chain was captured by sequencing in a study of neurological immune-mediated disorders. This clonotype has a single count. This CDR3 region has 17 residues. V lost 5 bases, J lost 2 bases, and 4 bases stayed unmatched. The V gene's germline CDR1 is SGHVS and CDR2 FQNEAQ. The cells used in sorted libraries, CD4+ or CD8+ T cells, numbered 900,000 to 1,000,000. TCRdb independently ran MiXCR on the 5' RACE reads; one entry per CDR3 protein. The sample lists 17,000 or so distinct CDR3 sequences, about 11% occurring once. The gene calls are TRBV7-8 and TRBJ2-3; 16 nucleotides match TRBD2. This receptor was obtained from a woman aged 45-65 years in good health. The specimen was CD8+ T cells from blood. The CDR3 protein is CASSEGTSGGATDTQYF. CDR3 in DNA: TGTGCCAGCAGCGAAGGGACTAGCGGGGGGGCCACAGATACGCAGTATTTT.